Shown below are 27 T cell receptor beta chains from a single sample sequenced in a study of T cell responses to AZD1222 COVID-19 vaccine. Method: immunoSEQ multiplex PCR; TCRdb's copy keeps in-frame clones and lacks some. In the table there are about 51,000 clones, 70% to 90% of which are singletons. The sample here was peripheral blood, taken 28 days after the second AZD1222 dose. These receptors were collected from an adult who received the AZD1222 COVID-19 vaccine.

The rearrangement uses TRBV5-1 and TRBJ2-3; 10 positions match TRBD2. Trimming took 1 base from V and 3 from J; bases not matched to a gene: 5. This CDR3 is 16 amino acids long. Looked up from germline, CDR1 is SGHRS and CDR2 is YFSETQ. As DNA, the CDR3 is TGCGCCAGCAGCTTGCGGCCTAGCGGGAGTACAGATACGCAGTATTTT. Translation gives CASSLRPSGSTDTQYF.

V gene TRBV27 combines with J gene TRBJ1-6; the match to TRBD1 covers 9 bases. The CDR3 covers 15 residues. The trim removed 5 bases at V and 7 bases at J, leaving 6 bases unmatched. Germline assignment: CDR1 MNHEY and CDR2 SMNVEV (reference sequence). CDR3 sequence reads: CASSPWDRENSPLHF. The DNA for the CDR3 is TGTGCCAGCAGTCCCTGGGACAGGGAAAATTCACCCCTCCACTTT.

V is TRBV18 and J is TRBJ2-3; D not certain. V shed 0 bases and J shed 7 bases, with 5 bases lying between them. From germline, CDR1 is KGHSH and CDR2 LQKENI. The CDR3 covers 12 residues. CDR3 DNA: TGTGCCAGCTCACCACCGGGAAATACGCAGTATTTT. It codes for CASSPPGNTQYF.

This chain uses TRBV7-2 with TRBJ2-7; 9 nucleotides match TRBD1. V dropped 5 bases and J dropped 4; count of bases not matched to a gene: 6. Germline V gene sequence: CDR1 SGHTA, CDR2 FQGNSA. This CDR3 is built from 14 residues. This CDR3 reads CASSLAGTGYEQYF. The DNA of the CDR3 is TGTGCCAGCAGCCTCGCCGGGACAGGGTACGAGCAGTACTTC.

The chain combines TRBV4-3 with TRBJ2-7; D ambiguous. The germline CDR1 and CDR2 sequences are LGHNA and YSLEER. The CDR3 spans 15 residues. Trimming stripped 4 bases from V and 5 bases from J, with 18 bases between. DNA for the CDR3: TGCGCCAGCAGCCTCCGGACCAACCCGGGCCACGAGCAGTACTTC. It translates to CASSLRTNPGHEQYF.

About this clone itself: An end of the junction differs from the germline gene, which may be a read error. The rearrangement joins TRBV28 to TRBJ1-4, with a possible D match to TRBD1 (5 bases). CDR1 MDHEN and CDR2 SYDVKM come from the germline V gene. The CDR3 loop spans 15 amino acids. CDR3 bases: TGTGTCAGCAGCCCCGGGGGGGATCCGCGTGAAAAACTGTTTTTT. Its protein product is CVSSPGGDPREKLFF.

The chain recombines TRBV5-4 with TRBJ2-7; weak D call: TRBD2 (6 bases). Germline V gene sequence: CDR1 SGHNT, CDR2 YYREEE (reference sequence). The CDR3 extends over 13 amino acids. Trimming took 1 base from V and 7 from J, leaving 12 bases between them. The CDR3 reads CASSLKLAREQYF. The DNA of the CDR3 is TGTGCCAGCAGCTTGAAACTAGCAAGGGAGCAGTACTTC.

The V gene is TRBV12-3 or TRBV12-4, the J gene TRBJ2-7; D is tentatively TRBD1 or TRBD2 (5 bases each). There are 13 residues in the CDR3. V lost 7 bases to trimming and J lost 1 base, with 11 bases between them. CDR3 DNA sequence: TGTGCCAGCAAGGGGAGTGCGTCCTACGAGCAGTACTTC. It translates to CASKGSASYEQYF.

In DNA, the CDR3 is TGTGCCAGCAGTATAACGAACACCGGGGAGCTGTTTTTT. Translation: CASSITNTGELFF. The chain recombines TRBV9 with TRBJ2-2; D not resolved. V was clipped by 5 bases and J by 0 bases, with 5 bases between them. Germline values: CDR1 SGDLS, CDR2 YYNGEE. This CDR3 is 13 amino acids long.

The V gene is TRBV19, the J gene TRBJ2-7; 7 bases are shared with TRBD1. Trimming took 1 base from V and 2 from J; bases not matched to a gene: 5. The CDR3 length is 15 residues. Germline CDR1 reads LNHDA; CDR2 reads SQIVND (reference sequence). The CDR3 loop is CASSIVGDRAYEQYF. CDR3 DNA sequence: TGTGCCAGTAGTATAGTAGGGGACAGAGCCTACGAGCAGTACTTC. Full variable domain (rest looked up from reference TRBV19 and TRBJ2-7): DGGITQSPKYLFRKEGQNVTLSCEQNLNHDAMYWYRQDPGQGLRLIYYSQIVNDFQKGDIAEGYSVSREKKESFPLTVTSAQKNPTAFYLCASSIVGDRAYEQYFGPGTRLTVT.

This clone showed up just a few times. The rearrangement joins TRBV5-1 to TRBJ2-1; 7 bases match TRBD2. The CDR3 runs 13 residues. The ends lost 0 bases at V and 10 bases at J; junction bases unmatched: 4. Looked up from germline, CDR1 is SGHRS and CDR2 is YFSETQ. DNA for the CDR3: TGCGCCAGCAGCTTGGGTGCACTAGCGGAGCAGTTCTTC. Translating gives CASSLGALAEQFF.

The CDR3 coding sequence is TGTGCCAGCAGCCTTCCACAGAGCACAGATACGCAGTATTTT. Translation gives CASSLPQSTDTQYF. The J gene is TRBJ2-3, the V gene TRBV3-1 (or the pseudogene TRBV3-2); D gene ambiguous. Germline V lookup: CDR1 LGHDT, CDR2 YNNKEL (reference sequence). Trimming took off 4 bases at V and 0 bases at J, with 8 bases between the two ends. The CDR3 loop spans 14 amino acids.

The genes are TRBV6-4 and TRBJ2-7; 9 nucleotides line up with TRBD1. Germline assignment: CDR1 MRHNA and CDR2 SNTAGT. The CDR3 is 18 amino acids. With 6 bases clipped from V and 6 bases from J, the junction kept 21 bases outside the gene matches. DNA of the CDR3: TGTGCCAGCAGCAACAGGGGGCAAATCGTGGCGAGCCGCAGCGAGCAGTACTTC. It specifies CASSNRGQIVASRSEQYF.

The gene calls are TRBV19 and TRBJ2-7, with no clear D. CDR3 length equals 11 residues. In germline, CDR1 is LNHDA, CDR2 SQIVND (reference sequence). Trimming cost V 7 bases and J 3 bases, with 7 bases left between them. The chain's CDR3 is CASTFGYEQYF. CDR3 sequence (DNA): TGTGCCAGTACCTTTGGCTACGAGCAGTACTTC.

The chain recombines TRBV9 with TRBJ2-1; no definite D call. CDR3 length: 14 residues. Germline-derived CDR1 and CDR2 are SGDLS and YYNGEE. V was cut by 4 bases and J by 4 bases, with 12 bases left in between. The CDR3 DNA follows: TGTGCCAGCAGCACAAAGGCTAGGTACAATGAGCAGTTCTTC. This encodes CASSTKARYNEQFF.

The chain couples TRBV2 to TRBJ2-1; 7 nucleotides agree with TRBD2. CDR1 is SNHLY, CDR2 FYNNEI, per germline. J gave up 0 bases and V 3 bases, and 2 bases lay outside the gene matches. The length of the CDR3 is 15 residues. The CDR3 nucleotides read TGTGCCAGCAGTGATCGCGGGAGCTCCTACAATGAGCAGTTCTTC. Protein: CASSDRGSSYNEQFF.

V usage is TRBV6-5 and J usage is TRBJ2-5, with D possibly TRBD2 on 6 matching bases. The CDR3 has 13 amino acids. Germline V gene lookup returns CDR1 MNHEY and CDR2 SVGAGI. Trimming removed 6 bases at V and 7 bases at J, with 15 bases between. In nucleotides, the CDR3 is TGTGCCAGCAGCGAGGGACTCCCAGGGACCCAGTACTTC. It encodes CASSEGLPGTQYF.

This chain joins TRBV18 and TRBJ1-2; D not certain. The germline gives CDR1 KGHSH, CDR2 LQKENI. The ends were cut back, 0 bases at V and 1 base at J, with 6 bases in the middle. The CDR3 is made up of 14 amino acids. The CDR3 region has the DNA TGTGCCAGCTCACCACCAGGTGTTAACTATGGCTACACCTTC. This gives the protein CASSPPGVNYGYTF.

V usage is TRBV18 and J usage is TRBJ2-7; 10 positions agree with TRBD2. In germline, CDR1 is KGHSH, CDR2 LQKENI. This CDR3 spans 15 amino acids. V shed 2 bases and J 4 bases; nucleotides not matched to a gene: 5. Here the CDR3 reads CASSPIASGSYEQYF. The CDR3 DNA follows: TGTGCCAGCTCACCAATTGCTAGCGGGAGTTACGAGCAGTACTTC. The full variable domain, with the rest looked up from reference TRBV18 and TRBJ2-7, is NAGVMQNPRHLVRRRGQEARLRCSPMKGHSHVYWYRQLPEEGLKFMVYLQKENIIDESGMPKERFSAEFPKEGPSILRIQQVVRGDSAAYFCASSPIASGSYEQYFGPGTRLTVT.

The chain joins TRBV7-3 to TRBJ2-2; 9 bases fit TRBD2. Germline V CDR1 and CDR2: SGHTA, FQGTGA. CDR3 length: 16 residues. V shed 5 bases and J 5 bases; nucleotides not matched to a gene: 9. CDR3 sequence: CASSGGTSRSTGELFF. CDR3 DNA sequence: TGTGCCAGCAGCGGTGGGACTAGCCGTAGTACCGGGGAGCTGTTTTTT.

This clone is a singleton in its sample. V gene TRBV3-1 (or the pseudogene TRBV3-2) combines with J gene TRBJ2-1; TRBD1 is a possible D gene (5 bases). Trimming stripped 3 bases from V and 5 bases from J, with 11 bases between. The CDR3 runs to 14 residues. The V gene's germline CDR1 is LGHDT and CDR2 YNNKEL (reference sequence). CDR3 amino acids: CASSHQGWDNEQFF. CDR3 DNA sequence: TGTGCCAGCAGCCACCAGGGATGGGACAATGAGCAGTTCTTC.

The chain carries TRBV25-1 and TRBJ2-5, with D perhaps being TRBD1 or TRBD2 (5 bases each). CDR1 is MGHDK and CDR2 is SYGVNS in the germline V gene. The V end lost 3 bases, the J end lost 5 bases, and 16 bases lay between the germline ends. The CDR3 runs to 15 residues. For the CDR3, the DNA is TGTGCCAGCAGTGAGAACGGATATTGGGGGGAGACCCAGTACTTC. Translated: CASSENGYWGETQYF.

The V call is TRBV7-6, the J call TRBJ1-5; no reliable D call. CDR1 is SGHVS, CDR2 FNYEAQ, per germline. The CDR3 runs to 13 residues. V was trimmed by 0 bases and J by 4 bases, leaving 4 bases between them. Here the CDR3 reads CASSLANNQPQHF. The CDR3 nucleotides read TGTGCCAGCAGCTTAGCCAATAATCAGCCCCAGCATTTT.

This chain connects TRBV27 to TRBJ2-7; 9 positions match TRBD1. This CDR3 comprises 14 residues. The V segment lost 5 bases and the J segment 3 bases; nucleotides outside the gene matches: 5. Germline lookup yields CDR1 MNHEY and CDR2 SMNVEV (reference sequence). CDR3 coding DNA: TGTGCCAGCAGTACGACAGGGGGTCTCTACGAGCAGTACTTC. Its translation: CASSTTGGLYEQYF.

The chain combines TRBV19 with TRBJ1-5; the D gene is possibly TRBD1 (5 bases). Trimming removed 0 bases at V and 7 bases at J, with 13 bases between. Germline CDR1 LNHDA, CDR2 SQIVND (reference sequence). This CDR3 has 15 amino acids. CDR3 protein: CASSIDSSGGQPQHF. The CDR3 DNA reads TGTGCCAGTAGTATAGATTCGAGTGGGGGACAGCCCCAGCATTTT.

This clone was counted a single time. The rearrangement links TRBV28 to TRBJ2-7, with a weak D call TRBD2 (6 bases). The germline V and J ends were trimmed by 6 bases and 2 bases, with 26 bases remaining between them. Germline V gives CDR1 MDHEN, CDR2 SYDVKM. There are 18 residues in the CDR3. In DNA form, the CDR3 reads TGTGCCAGCAGAAAATATCTGGTTCGGGGGATTTCCGCCTACGAGCAGTACTTC. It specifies CASRKYLVRGISAYEQYF.

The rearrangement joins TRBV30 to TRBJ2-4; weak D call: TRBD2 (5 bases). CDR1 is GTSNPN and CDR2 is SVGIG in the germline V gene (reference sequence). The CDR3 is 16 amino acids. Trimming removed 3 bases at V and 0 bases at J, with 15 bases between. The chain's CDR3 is CAWRGPEGLAKNIQYF. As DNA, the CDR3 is TGTGCCTGGAGAGGACCCGAAGGACTAGCCAAAAACATTCAGTACTTC.